This T cell receptor beta chain was retrieved from a study of T cell responses to AZD1222 COVID-19 vaccine. Assay used: immunoSEQ multiplex PCR; TCRdb lists only in-frame clones, some missing. The sample shows roughly 150,000 clones, 80% to 95% of them seen only once. In regard to this clone: What it binds is unknown.

Whole-study findings and limits: Donors skewed white British and female; clonal diversity was possibly underestimated.

CDR1 and CDR2 (germline): WSHSY, SAAADI. The CDR3 covers 14 residues. The J segment lost 8 bases and the V segment lost 8 bases, leaving 9 bases of the junction unmatched. This receptor was obtained from an adult in good health. The material sequenced was peripheral blood, taken on day 0 of AZD1222 vaccination. This chain joins TRBV10-2 and TRBJ2-1, with 10 bases that match TRBD1. CDR3 bases: TGCGCCAGCCATTTTGGGACAGGGGCGGATGAGCAGTTCTTC. Its protein product is CASHFGTGADEQFF.